Presented here are 8 T cell receptor beta chains from one specimen sequenced in a study of vaccination and CD4 T cells after COVID-19. CD4+ T cells that had been cultured provided DNA sequenced with the Oncomine TCR Beta short-read assay. TCRdb re-derived calls from the PCR reads in MiXCR, one entry per CDR3 protein. The sample includes some 18,000 distinct CDR3 sequences, just under 80% of them seen just once. Treatment meaning: roughly 10-day PBMC culture with coronavirus spike peptide pools or control peptides (ViraFEST assay). Their antigen targets remain unknown. This specimen was CD4+ T cells from blood, cultured in vitro, taken after SARS-CoV-2 vaccination. The receptors were gathered from a human donor who received a COVID-19 vaccine.

The gene calls are TRBV5-4 and TRBJ2-6, with D possibly being TRBD1 (6 bases). Between the trimmed V and J ends, which lost 0 bases and 2 bases, there was a span of 6 bases. This CDR3 spans 15 amino acids. Germline V lookup: CDR1 SGHNT, CDR2 YYREEE (reference sequence). DNA of the CDR3: TGTGCCAGCAGCTTGGACAGGGCTGGGGCCAACGTCCTGACTTTC. It translates to CASSLDRAGANVLTF.

The rearrangement uses TRBV20-1 and TRBJ1-3; a possible D gene is TRBD1 (5 bases). The ends were cut back, 5 bases at V and 1 base at J, with 9 bases in the middle. The germline CDR1 and CDR2 sequences are DFQATT and SNEGSKA (reference sequence). The CDR3 has 13 residues. As DNA, the CDR3 is TGCAGTGCTGGGACGGAATCTGGAAACACCATATATTTT. Amino acids: CSAGTESGNTIYF.

This chain connects TRBV21-1 to TRBJ2-7; TRBD2 is the table's D call and was not checked against the DNA. TRBV21-1 is shown as a pseudogene. The CDR3 has 17 amino acids. The CDR3: CASSKGTSGGTSYEQYF. The CDR3 DNA follows: TGTGCCAGCAGCAAAGGGACTAGCGGGGGCACGTCCTACGAGCAGTACTTC.

The rearrangement joins TRBV6-1 to TRBJ2-1, with 14 positions matching TRBD2. The CDR3 covers 19 residues. Per the germline V gene, CDR1 is MNHNS and CDR2 is SASEGT. V was pared by 4 bases and J by 1 base, with 9 bases of the junction left unmatched. DNA of the CDR3: TGTGCCAGCAGTGTAGAAACGGGACTAGCGGGGGTTTCCTACAATGAGCAGTTCTTC. Its translation is CASSVETGLAGVSYNEQFF.

The genes are TRBV6-5 and TRBJ2-1; tentatively, D is TRBD1 (5 bases). Trimming took off 2 bases at V and 4 bases at J, with 9 bases between the two ends. Germline V gene sequence: CDR1 MNHEY, CDR2 SVGAGI. The CDR3 is 14 amino acids. Here the CDR3 reads CASSYRGRYNEQFF. The CDR3 DNA reads TGTGCCAGCAGTTACAGGGGAAGATACAATGAGCAGTTCTTC.

The chain has TRBV20-1 and TRBJ2-5; 11 bases line up with TRBD2. Germline CDR1 is DFQATT and CDR2 is SNEGSKA (reference sequence). The CDR3 spans 15 residues. The V and J ends lost 5 bases and 1 base, in that order; junction bases with no gene match: 6. The CDR3 DNA reads as TGCAGTGCTGGGATAGCGGGGGGGCTCCAAGAGACCCAGTACTTC. It specifies CSAGIAGGLQETQYF.

The V gene is TRBV11-2, the J gene TRBJ1-5, with TRBD1 matching 9 bases. The CDR3 is made up of 14 amino acids. Germline loops: CDR1 SGHAT, CDR2 FQNNGV. The trim removed 4 bases at V and 6 bases at J, leaving 4 bases unmatched. The CDR3 sequence: CASSSTGGCQPQHF. The CDR3 bases are TGTGCCAGCAGCTCAACAGGGGGCTGTCAGCCCCAGCATTTT.

The genes are TRBV27 and TRBJ2-5; tentative D call: TRBD2 (6 bases). Trimming pared 5 bases from V and 4 bases from J, leaving 20 bases between. This CDR3 has 16 amino acids. The germline V gene has CDR1 MNHEY and CDR2 SMNVEV (reference sequence). CDR3 sequence: CASSPRDARTGETQYF. In nucleotides, the CDR3 is TGTGCCAGCAGTCCGCGGGACGCACGAACAGGAGAGACCCAGTACTTC.